These T cell receptor beta chains were read from a single sample in a study of T cells after yellow fever vaccination. MiXCR was run by TCRdb on the 5' RACE reads, yielding one entry per CDR3 protein. Among some 320,000 distinct CDR3 sequences listed, roughly 9.4% were seen once. The source was PBMCs, collected on the day of the first yellow fever vaccination. The receptors here all came from a man aged 18 to 30 who received the YFV17D yellow fever vaccine. The CDR3 runs from the conserved cysteine through the conserved F or W. Fields, in order: clone size, D gene, J gene, V gene, CDR3 DNA, CDR3 protein. A D gene is named only where the DNA matches it firmly. The size field is filled for only some rows; it gives once, few, many or a size class.

few - TRBJ1-1 TRBV20-1 TGCAGTGCTAGGCCGTTCGAATCCGATTCCCCTGAGGCTTTCTTT CSARPFESDSPEAFF
- - TRBJ2-3 TRBV4-1 TGCGCCAGCAGCCAAGGCGAGGGGTATACGCAGTATTTT CASSQGEGYTQYF
- TRBD1 TRBJ2-7 TRBV5-1 TGCGCCAGCAGCTCTGTCGGGACAGGCGTGCAGTACTTC CASSSVGTGVQYF
- - TRBJ1-6 TRBV4-2 TGTGCCAGCAGCCAAGAAGACAGTTTGTATAATTCACCCCTCCACTTT CASSQEDSLYNSPLHF
many - TRBJ2-3 TRBV5-1 TGCGCCAGCAGCTTGGGGACTCGAGATACGCAGTATTTT CASSLGTRDTQYF
- TRBD1 TRBJ1-1 TRBV7-9 TGTGCCAGCAGCTCTGCCAGGGGGTACACTGAAGCTTTCTTT CASSSARGYTEAFF
many - TRBJ1-3 TRBV15 TGTGCCACCAGCAACTCAGGGGCAGCTAGAAACACCATATATTTT CATSNSGAARNTIYF
- - TRBJ1-4 TRBV20-1 TGCTGTGCTCCTCGGGCCGGGGAGGGAAGTAATGAAAAACTGTTTTTT CCAPRAGEGSNEKLFF
few - TRBJ2-1 TRBV4-1 TGCGCCAGCAGCCAAGGGGACCCTAGTCTGGGGGGGCAGTTCTTC CASSQGDPSLGGQFF
many TRBD1 TRBJ2-6 TRBV12-3/TRBV12-4 TGTGCCAGCAGAGACAGGGGAGCTGGGGCCAACGTCCTGACTTTC CASRDRGAGANVLTF
- - TRBJ2-4 TRBV7-2 TGTGCCAGCAGCCAAACCTCCCCCGGGGACATTCAGTACTTC CASSQTSPGDIQYF
- TRBD1 TRBJ2-1 TRBV5-6 TGTGCCAGCAGCACCGGGAGACAGGGGGTAGGCGAGCAGTTCTTC CASSTGRQGVGEQFF
- - TRBJ2-1 TRBV6-4 TGTGCCAGCAGTGTGGGTGGGGGACACTACAATGAGCAGTTCTTC CASSVGGGHYNEQFF
few - TRBJ1-1 TRBV19 TGTGCCAGTAGCGAAGTTTTGGGGGGTTACACTGAAGCTTTCTTT CASSEVLGGYTEAFF
few - TRBJ2-1 TRBV7-3 TGTGCCAGCAGCTTACGGGTGGGGGGCTCCTACAATGAGCAGTTCTTC CASSLRVGGSYNEQFF
many - TRBJ1-2 TRBV13 TGTGCCAGCAGCACCGCGGACAGCCGAATCTATGGCTACACCTTC CASSTADSRIYGYTF
many - TRBJ2-1 TRBV4-2 TGTGCCAGCAGCCAAGATCCAGCAGGCTTGACGGCAAATGAGCAGTTCTTC CASSQDPAGLTANEQFF
few TRBD1 TRBJ2-3 TRBV15 TGTGCCACCAGCAGAGACACTCCCCGGACAGGGGGCACAGATACGCAGTATTTT CATSRDTPRTGGTDTQYF
few - TRBJ2-2 TRBV24-1 TGTGCCACCAGTGGGGGAAAGGGAAACACCGGGGAGCTGTTTTTT CATSGGKGNTGELFF
many TRBD1 TRBJ1-1 TRBV5-1 TGCGCCAGCAGCCCGTCACAGGGGTGGAACACTGAAGCTTTCTTT CASSPSQGWNTEAFF
many - TRBJ1-1 TRBV7-8 TGTGCCAGCAGCCTAGTCCCCCCTGGACAGAGTATGAACACTGAAGCTTTCTTT CASSLVPPGQSMNTEAFF
few - TRBJ1-2 TRBV2 TGTGCCTATCACGGGGGCAATACTAACTATGGCTACACCTTC CAYHGGNTNYGYTF
many - TRBJ2-7 TRBV25-1 TGTGCCAGCAGTGAACAGGGGCCACAGCAGTACTTC CASSEQGPQQYF
- TRBD1 TRBJ1-1 TRBV7-2 TGTGCCAGCAGCTTTCGGGACAGGGGGGCTTTCTTT CASSFRDRGAFF